The 26 T cell receptor beta chains below all came from one sample that was sequenced in a study of Ad26.COV2.S vaccination and SARS-CoV-2 variants. Treatment defined: some 20 received Ad26.COV2.S at low or high dose, single or two shots; about 5 received placebo; per-sample allocation not given. The study sampled participants on day 63 after the first vaccine or placebo injection. Data came from immunoSEQ multiplex PCR; TCRdb stores just in-frame clones and leaves some out. The data show about 240,000 clones, roughly 90% seen once. The specimen was peripheral blood, collected in a trial of Ad26.COV2.S vaccine versus placebo. These receptors were collected from a person between 18 and 60 years old who received the Ad26.COV2.S COVID-19 vaccine or a placebo.

This clone was counted between two and nine times. Here the CDR3 reads CASSLNFRDALFF. The CDR3 nucleotides are TGTGCCAGCAGTTTAAATTTCCGGGACGCACTGTTTTTT. The rearrangement links TRBV27 to TRBJ1-4; TRBD1 is a possible D gene (5 bases). With 2 bases removed from V and 13 bases from J, the gap between germline ends came to 14 bases. This CDR3 spans 13 amino acids. CDR1 is MNHEY, CDR2 SMNVEV, per germline (reference sequence).

This chain joins TRBV10-3 and TRBJ2-1; 9 bases fit TRBD1. Germline loops: CDR1 ENHRY, CDR2 SYGVKD. The length of the CDR3 is 15 residues. V trimming: 3 bases; J trimming: 10 bases; junction bases outside the gene matches: 10. The CDR3 region is CAISEGGTGNSEQFF. DNA for the CDR3: TGTGCCATCAGTGAAGGCGGGACAGGGAATAGCGAGCAGTTCTTC.

V usage is TRBV30 and J usage is TRBJ1-2, with 9 bases matching TRBD1. Germline loops: CDR1 GTSNPN, CDR2 SVGIG (reference sequence). This CDR3 spans 14 amino acids. V lost 4 bases to trimming and J lost 3 bases; unmatched junction nucleotides: 6. The CDR3, as DNA: TGTGCCTGGACCGGGGACAGGGTTGACTATGGCTACACCTTC. This sequence encodes CAWTGDRVDYGYTF.

This clone was seen a few times. The V gene is TRBV19, the J gene TRBJ2-3, with D tentatively TRBD1 (7 bases). The germline gives CDR1 LNHDA, CDR2 SQIVND (reference sequence). This CDR3 comprises 12 residues. V was cut by 3 bases and J by 8 bases, with 9 bases left in between. The CDR3 loop is CASSIQGGTQYF. CDR3 in DNA: TGTGCCAGTAGTATCCAGGGGGGTACGCAGTATTTT.

V and J are TRBV7-3 and TRBJ2-1; 14 nucleotides agree with TRBD2. The CDR3 spans 17 residues. The V gene end was trimmed by 5 bases and the J gene end by 6 bases; junction bases not matched to a gene: 9. Germline V gives CDR1 SGHTA, CDR2 FQGTGA. In DNA, the CDR3 is TGTGCCAGCAGCCCCAGACTAGCGGGGGGGCCAACCAATGAGCAGTTCTTC. It is translated as CASSPRLAGGPTNEQFF.

The chain carries TRBV6-5 and TRBJ1-2; 7 bases fit TRBD1. This CDR3 has 13 residues. V lost 11 bases, J lost 0 bases, and 6 bases stayed unmatched. Germline V lookup: CDR1 MNHEY, CDR2 SVGAGI. The CDR3 sequence: CASRGQPNYGYTF. The CDR3, as DNA: TGTGCCTCAAGGGGGCAGCCTAACTATGGCTACACCTTC.

J is TRBJ2-3 and V is TRBV18; D remains unclear. Germline CDR1 and CDR2: KGHSH and LQKENI. The CDR3 totals 14 residues. Trimming cost V 0 bases and J 8 bases, with 12 bases left between them. CDR3 DNA sequence: TGTGCCAGCTCACCACCCACCAGGCCAGGTACGCAGTATTTT. This translates into CASSPPTRPGTQYF.

The count of this clone is one. The chain has TRBV20-1 and TRBJ2-7, with a weak D call TRBD1 (6 bases). The V gene lost 4 bases and the J gene lost 9 bases, with 13 bases spanning the gap. CDR1 DFQATT and CDR2 SNEGSKA come from the germline V gene (reference sequence). The CDR3 consists of 11 residues. The CDR3 coding sequence is TGCAGTGCTACGCAGGGGAAGGGGCAGTACTTC. Translated: CSATQGKGQYF.

V gene TRBV20-1 combines with J gene TRBJ1-5; the D gene is possibly TRBD1 (6 bases). Germline V CDR1 and CDR2: DFQATT, SNEGSKA (reference sequence). CDR3 length: 15 residues. V dropped 3 bases and J dropped 4 bases, with 16 bases sitting between them. CDR3 sequence reads: CSASPPGTFNQPQHF. The CDR3 bases are TGCAGTGCTAGTCCCCCCGGGACATTTAATCAGCCCCAGCATTTT.

This clone was observed a single time. The chain links TRBV7-2 to TRBJ2-7; 8 positions match TRBD1. Trimming cost V 5 bases and J 5 bases; bases outside gene matches: 8. The CDR3 sequence is 14 residues long. Per the germline V gene, CDR1 is SGHTA and CDR2 is FQGNSA. DNA of the CDR3: TGTGCCAGCAGCGCCGGACAGGGAGTAGACGAGCAGTACTTC. Translation gives CASSAGQGVDEQYF. The whole variable domain, filled in from reference TRBV7-2 and TRBJ2-7, reads GAGVSQSPSNKVTEKGKDVELRCDPISGHTALYWYRQSLGQGLEFLIYFQGNSAPDKSGLPSDRFSAERTGGSVSTLTIQRTQQEDSAVYLCASSAGQGVDEQYFGPGTRLTVT.

V gene TRBV27 combines with J gene TRBJ2-1; D gene uncertain. CDR3 size: 13 residues. Trimming pared 7 bases from V and 2 bases from J, leaving 9 bases between. The germline CDR1 and CDR2 sequences are MNHEY and SMNVEV (reference sequence). The CDR3 loop is CASNGLPYNEQFF. The CDR3 region has the DNA TGTGCCAGCAACGGTCTCCCCTACAATGAGCAGTTCTTC.

This rearrangement joins TRBV23-1 to TRBJ1-2, with D perhaps TRBD1 (5 bases). TRBV23-1 is sorted into the ORF group, with uncertain function. The V gene lost 3 bases and the J gene lost 7 bases, with 18 bases spanning the gap. The CDR3 has 15 amino acids. The CDR3, as DNA: TGCGCCAGCAGTCATCGGGGGTCCCCCTGCTGTGGCTACACCTTC. Translated, it gives CASSHRGSPCCGYTF.

V usage is TRBV30 and J usage is TRBJ2-7; D perhaps matches TRBD2 (5 bases). The CDR3 runs to 14 residues. Germline V gives CDR1 GTSNPN, CDR2 SVGIG (reference sequence). Deletions cut 0 bases from V and 7 bases from J, with 16 bases between. The CDR3, as DNA: TGTGCCTGGAGTGTTGGAGTTGGTTCGGGAGAGCAGTACTTC. Translating it yields CAWSVGVGSGEQYF. The variable domain in full, completed from reference TRBV30 and TRBJ2-7, reads SQTIHQWPATLVQPVGSPLSLECTVEGTSNPNLYWYRQAAGRGLQLLFYSVGIGQISSEVPQNLSASRPQDRQFILSSKKLLLSDSGFYLCAWSVGVGSGEQYFGPGTRLTVT.

The V gene is TRBV5-1, the J gene TRBJ2-3, with TRBD1 matching 7 bases. The CDR3 spans 18 residues. Germline values: CDR1 SGHRS, CDR2 YFSETQ. With 2 bases clipped from V and 2 bases from J, the junction kept 14 bases outside the gene matches. The CDR3 protein is CASSFAGQAQRHTDTQYF. The CDR3 DNA is TGCGCCAGCAGCTTCGCCGGACAGGCACAGCGACACACAGATACGCAGTATTTT.

Turning to this clone: This sample includes further DNA sequences coding for the same CDR3. V is TRBV6-2 or TRBV6-3 and J is TRBJ2-3, with D uncertain. V was clipped by 5 bases and J by 2 bases, with 2 bases between them. This CDR3 contains 11 residues. Germline CDR1 and CDR2: MNHEY and SVGEGT. CDR3 DNA: TGTGCCAGCAGTCACACAGATACGCAGTATTTT. Protein: CASSHTDTQYF.

This clone showed up just a few times. The V gene is TRBV4-2, the J gene TRBJ1-1; D call uncertain. Trimming stripped 4 bases from V and 1 base from J, with 16 bases between. Germline values: CDR1 LGHNA, CDR2 YNFKEQ. This CDR3 spans 16 amino acids. In nucleotides, the CDR3 is TGTGCCAGCAGCCCCGCCGCGATCGGCAGGAACACTGAAGCTTTCTTT. Protein: CASSPAAIGRNTEAFF.

In its sample, this clone was seen once. The genes are TRBV9 and TRBJ2-5, with 14 bases identical to TRBD2. V shed 4 bases and J 5 bases; nucleotides not matched to a gene: 4. This CDR3 is 15 amino acids long. Germline values: CDR1 SGDLS, CDR2 YYNGEE. The CDR3 region is CASSPGLAGVETQYF. DNA of the CDR3: TGTGCCAGCAGCCCGGGACTAGCGGGGGTGGAGACCCAGTACTTC.

This rearrangement joins TRBV4-3 to TRBJ2-7, with 7 bases fitting TRBD2. Per the germline V gene, CDR1 is LGHNA and CDR2 is YSLEER. The CDR3 extends over 18 amino acids. J lost 0 bases, V lost 0 bases, and 11 bases had no gene match. The DNA for the CDR3 is TGCGCCAGCAGCCAAGAATCTCAGCGGGGCGTGGGCTCCTACGAGCAGTACTTC. It yields the protein CASSQESQRGVGSYEQYF.

The rearrangement joins TRBV25-1 to TRBJ2-7; the D call may be TRBD1 or TRBD2 (5 bases each). The germline V gene encodes CDR1 MGHDK and CDR2 SYGVNS. The CDR3 loop spans 11 amino acids. V was clipped by 5 bases and J by 6 bases, with 8 bases between them. For the CDR3, the DNA is TGTGCCAGCAGTCCAGGGACCGAGCAGTACTTC. Translation gives CASSPGTEQYF.

This clone was seen only once. J is TRBJ2-3 and V is TRBV24-1; TRBD2 aligns across 13 bases. CDR1 KGHDR and CDR2 SFDVKD come from the germline V gene. V gave up 3 bases and J gave up 5 bases; unmatched junction bases: 4. This CDR3 is built from 16 residues. Here the CDR3 DNA reads TGTGCCACCAGTGATCGGACTAGCGGGAGAGAAGATACGCAGTATTTT. Translating gives CATSDRTSGREDTQYF.

This rearrangement joins TRBV19 to TRBJ2-3, with D possibly being TRBD2 (7 bases). V was cut by 6 bases and J by 3 bases, with 13 bases left in between. The CDR3 runs 14 residues. The germline gives CDR1 LNHDA, CDR2 SQIVND (reference sequence). CDR3 residues: CASSMGGATDTQYF. CDR3 bases: TGTGCCAGTAGCATGGGGGGGGCTACAGATACGCAGTATTTT.

V and J are TRBV11-2 and TRBJ1-6, with 9 bases matching TRBD1. The CDR3 sequence is 17 residues long. V lost 5 bases to trimming and J lost 9 bases; unmatched junction nucleotides: 14. Germline lookup yields CDR1 SGHAT and CDR2 FQNNGV. The CDR3: CASSRQGDSLGGSPLHF. CDR3 DNA: TGTGCCAGCAGCCGACAGGGGGACTCGCTTGGGGGTTCACCCCTCCACTTT.

This clone has just one count. This chain connects TRBV30 to TRBJ1-3, with 9 bases that match TRBD1. The CDR3 consists of 16 residues. Germline CDR1 and CDR2: GTSNPN and SVGIG (reference sequence). Losses at the gene ends were 3 bases for V and 1 base for J; bases not matched to a gene: 7. CDR3 in DNA: TGTGCCTGGAGCAACTACAGGGGGCCTTCTGGAAACACCATATATTTT. Residues: CAWSNYRGPSGNTIYF.

This chain joins TRBV30 and TRBJ1-5; 9 bases fit TRBD1. Germline V CDR1 and CDR2: GTSNPN, SVGIG (reference sequence). With V trimmed by 8 bases and J by 4 bases, 9 bases remained unmatched. The CDR3 has 14 residues. This chain's CDR3 is CAANSGQGNQPQHF. The CDR3 DNA reads TGTGCCGCGAATTCGGGACAGGGAAATCAGCCCCAGCATTTT.

Note on this clone: The sample has other DNA sequences that encode this CDR3 too. CDR3 protein: CASSPSTDTQYF. CDR3 coding DNA: TGTGCCAGCAGCCCATCCACAGATACGCAGTATTTT. The chain carries TRBV7-9 and TRBJ2-3; D uncertain. Germline CDR1 reads SEHNR; CDR2 reads FQNEAQ (reference sequence). This CDR3 has 12 amino acids. V was trimmed by 5 bases and J by 2 bases, leaving 5 bases between them.

The chain employs TRBV27 and TRBJ2-7; TRBD2 aligns across 12 bases. This CDR3 is 20 amino acids long. The germline CDR1 and CDR2 sequences are MNHEY and SMNVEV (reference sequence). The trim removed 3 bases at V and 2 bases at J, leaving 17 bases unmatched. The CDR3 sequence is CASSFPRLAGERKIAYEQYF. CDR3 nucleotides: TGTGCCAGCAGTTTTCCCCGACTAGCGGGAGAACGTAAAATCGCCTACGAGCAGTACTTC.